The T cell receptor (beta chain) described here comes from a study of monozygotic twins with cystic fibrosis. This CDR3 comprises 15 residues. Between the trimmed V and J ends, which lost 6 bases and 0 bases, there was a span of 12 bases. Germline V lookup: CDR1 MNHEY, CDR2 SVGAGI. As for this clone: No antigen is known for it.

Clones were sequenced by immunoSEQ multiplex PCR, and TCRdb holds only the in-frame ones, with some missing. The table has some 26,000 clones, approximately 90% seen once. General study findings and limits: Monozygotic CF twin pairs shared significantly more nucleotide-identical clonotypes than unrelated CF individuals did. In this small cohort, shared CDR3 numbers showed no association with age, concordance or disease severity. The repertoire was suggested to be naive-dominated, clonality median roughly 0.0093.

The chain is built from TRBV6-5 and TRBJ1-3; D may be TRBD1 (5 bases). The sequence was collected from a girl aged 2 to 9 with cystic fibrosis. Material for sequencing was blood. The CDR3, as DNA: TGTGCCAGCAGGACGGGACGGAGCTCTGGAAACACCATATATTTT. This translates into CASRTGRSSGNTIYF.